A single sample is the source of the 27 T cell receptor beta chains below, sequenced in a study of CD8+ T cells in alopecia areata. Extracted RNA was reverse transcribed into cDNA, the sequencing template. Sequencing was performed with immunoSEQ multiplex PCR; in TCRdb, only in-frame clones are kept and a portion is missing. The data hold about 120,000 clones, with approximately 47% observed a single time. The sequencing sample was made of NKG2D-low CD8+ T cells sorted from blood. Receptor source: a human donor with alopecia areata.

V is TRBV29-1 and J is TRBJ2-2, with TRBD2 matching 7 bases. Germline lookup yields CDR1 SQVTM and CDR2 ANQGSEA. The trim removed 6 bases at V and 5 bases at J, leaving 6 bases unmatched. This CDR3 spans 13 amino acids. The CDR3 region is CSVPGLSTGELFF. CDR3 nucleotide sequence: TGCAGCGTACCGGGACTATCGACCGGGGAGCTGTTTTTT.

The V gene is TRBV7-8, the J gene TRBJ1-1; D possibly corresponds to TRBD1 (6 bases). The CDR3 has 14 amino acids. V shed 5 bases and J shed 3 bases, with 13 bases lying between them. From germline, CDR1 is SGHVS and CDR2 FQNEAQ. The CDR3 DNA reads as TGTGCCAGCAGCCCTGGGGGGCAAGACACTGAAGCTTTCTTT. It yields the protein CASSPGGQDTEAFF.

The gene calls are TRBV29-1 and TRBJ2-7; D gene uncertain. Germline CDR1 is SQVTM and CDR2 is ANQGSEA. The CDR3 has 13 residues. Deletions cut 5 bases from V and 0 bases from J, with 11 bases between. The CDR3 DNA reads as TGCAGCGTTAAGGATGACAACTCCTACGAGCAGTACTTC. Its translation is CSVKDDNSYEQYF.

This clone was recorded a few times. This chain's CDR3 is CASSQPTSGSYEQYF. Here the CDR3 DNA reads TGTGCCAGCAGCCAGCCGACTAGCGGCTCCTACGAGCAGTACTTC. The chain recombines TRBV28 with TRBJ2-7; 9 nucleotides match TRBD2. Per the germline V gene, CDR1 is MDHEN and CDR2 is SYDVKM. With 6 bases clipped from V and 0 bases from J, the junction kept 6 bases outside the gene matches. This CDR3 has 15 residues.

The chain has TRBV11-2 and TRBJ1-1; D possibly corresponds to TRBD1 (5 bases). The CDR3 is 13 amino acids. Germline CDR1 is SGHAT and CDR2 is FQNNGV. V shed 4 bases and J shed 7 bases, with 13 bases lying between them. The CDR3 DNA is TGTGCCAGCAGCTCAGGGTGGGGAAATGAAGCTTTCTTT. Amino acid sequence: CASSSGWGNEAFF. Complete variable domain (other parts from reference TRBV11-2 and TRBJ1-1): EAGVAQSPRYKIIEKRQSVAFWCNPISGHATLYWYQQILGQGPKLLIQFQNNGVVDDSQLPKDRFSAERLKGVDSTLKIQPAKLEDSAVYLCASSSGWGNEAFFGQGTRLTVV.

V gene TRBV29-1 combines with J gene TRBJ1-2; D not certain. Germline V gene data show CDR1 as SQVTM and CDR2 as ANQGSEA. The CDR3 sequence is 15 residues long. V was trimmed by 0 bases and J by 1 base, leaving 12 bases between them. The CDR3 region is CSVEDRGPSNYGYTF. The CDR3 DNA follows: TGCAGCGTTGAAGATCGAGGTCCGAGTAACTATGGCTACACCTTC.

The chain has TRBV30 and TRBJ1-2; D may be TRBD1 (6 bases). CDR1 and CDR2 (germline): GTSNPN, SVGIG (reference sequence). This CDR3 is built from 15 residues. V was cut by 2 bases and J by 0 bases, with 13 bases left in between. CDR3 coding DNA: TGTGCCTGGAGTCCGACAGGAAACTCTAACTATGGCTACACCTTC. Encoded protein: CAWSPTGNSNYGYTF.

The table lists this clone with a few counts. The chain uses TRBV14 and TRBJ2-1, with D perhaps given as TRBD1 or TRBD2 (5 bases each). The CDR3 has 14 residues. V was shortened by 4 bases and J by 12 bases, with 19 bases between the two germline ends. Germline V lookup: CDR1 SGHDN, CDR2 FVKESK. The DNA for the CDR3 is TGTGCCAGCAGCCCCCCGGGACGGACATATGGGCAGTTCTTC. This encodes CASSPPGRTYGQFF.

This chain connects TRBV28 to TRBJ1-5; D unresolved. Trimming shortened V by 11 bases and J by 3 bases, and 2 bases separated the two germline ends. The CDR3 sequence is 9 residues long. Germline-derived CDR1 and CDR2 are MDHEN and SYDVKM. The CDR3 DNA reads as TGTGCCCCCAATCAGCCCCAGCATTTT. Translating gives CAPNQPQHF.

V and J are TRBV13 and TRBJ2-7, with D possibly matching TRBD1 (6 bases). The ends were cut back, 3 bases at V and 0 bases at J, with 12 bases in the middle. The germline gives CDR1 PRHDT, CDR2 FYEKMQ (reference sequence). The CDR3 runs 15 residues. CDR3 region: CASSLSGQSSYEQYF. As DNA, the CDR3 is TGTGCCAGCAGCTTGAGTGGACAGAGCTCCTACGAGCAGTACTTC.

A few counts support this clone. The chain has TRBV29-1 and TRBJ1-2; weak D call: TRBD1 (6 bases). The CDR3 loop spans 12 amino acids. Germline V gene data show CDR1 as SQVTM and CDR2 as ANQGSEA. V lost 6 bases and J lost 6, with 14 bases in between. DNA of the CDR3: TGCAGCGTAGACAGGAAGTTGAATGGCTACACCTTC. Translating it yields CSVDRKLNGYTF.

V is TRBV7-9 and J is TRBJ2-3; D ambiguous. Germline CDR1 SEHNR, CDR2 FQNEAQ (reference sequence). The CDR3 is 16 amino acids. Trimming cost V 4 bases and J 2 bases, with 16 bases left between them. The CDR3 loop is CASSSPRNPHTDTQYF. As DNA, the CDR3 is TGTGCCAGCAGCTCTCCTCGGAATCCGCACACAGATACGCAGTATTTT.

This clone turned up a few times. The sample carries other DNA sequences with the same CDR3. The chain is built from TRBV29-1 and TRBJ2-3, with D unresolved. This CDR3 is built from 11 residues. Trimming took 5 bases from V and 4 from J, leaving 7 bases between them. Germline V gene lookup returns CDR1 SQVTM and CDR2 ANQGSEA. CDR3 region: CSVRAPDTQYF. The CDR3 nucleotides are TGCAGCGTTAGAGCACCAGATACGCAGTATTTT.

The chain carries TRBV29-1 and TRBJ2-7, with 8 bases fitting TRBD2. V gave up 6 bases and J gave up 6 bases; unmatched junction bases: 1. From germline, CDR1 is SQVTM and CDR2 ANQGSEA. The length of the CDR3 is 10 residues. The CDR3 loop is CSVGTSEQYF. CDR3 nucleotide sequence: TGCAGCGTAGGGACTAGCGAGCAGTACTTC.

The chain uses TRBV14 and TRBJ2-7; D ambiguous. V was clipped by 0 bases and J by 5 bases, with 8 bases between them. Germline V CDR1 and CDR2: SGHDN, FVKESK. The CDR3 is made up of 13 amino acids. The CDR3 sequence is CASSQDWSHEQYF. CDR3 coding DNA: TGTGCCAGCAGCCAAGATTGGAGCCACGAGCAGTACTTC.

This clone appeared a few times. The genes are TRBV7-9 and TRBJ2-7; D is ambiguous. Germline-derived CDR1 and CDR2 are SEHNR and FQNEAQ (reference sequence). Trimming cost V 4 bases and J 3 bases, with 7 bases left between them. The CDR3 extends over 12 amino acids. CDR3 bases: TGTGCCAGCAGCTCCGGGTACTACGAGCAGTACTTC. Its protein is CASSSGYYEQYF.

The V call is TRBV27, the J call TRBJ2-2; D ambiguous. V was cut by 2 bases and J by 1 base, with 5 bases left in between. The CDR3 extends over 14 amino acids. Germline-derived CDR1 and CDR2 are MNHEY and SMNVEV (reference sequence). This CDR3 is CASSLKGNTGELFF. DNA of the CDR3: TGTGCCAGCAGTTTAAAAGGGAACACCGGGGAGCTGTTTTTT.

The V gene is TRBV4-1, the J gene TRBJ1-1, with a tentative D call TRBD1 (5 bases). Germline CDR1 MGHRA, CDR2 YSYEKL. Trimming shortened V by 1 base and J by 6 bases, and 9 bases separated the two germline ends. The CDR3 has 13 amino acids. The CDR3: CASSQVGTPEAFF. CDR3 in DNA: TGCGCCAGCAGCCAAGTGGGGACCCCTGAAGCTTTCTTT.

This sequence joins TRBV14 and TRBJ1-5; D is undetermined. CDR1 is SGHDN and CDR2 is FVKESK in the germline V gene. The CDR3 extends over 15 amino acids. V was cut by 4 bases and J by 7 bases, with 17 bases left in between. The CDR3 here is CASSPREPSAQPQHF. The CDR3 DNA is TGTGCCAGCAGCCCTCGGGAGCCGTCGGCCCAGCCCCAGCATTTT.

The J gene is TRBJ2-1, the V gene TRBV7-9, with 10 bases lining up with TRBD2. The CDR3 extends over 15 amino acids. Trimming cost V 4 bases and J 4 bases; bases outside gene matches: 4. Germline CDR1 and CDR2: SEHNR and FQNEAQ (reference sequence). CDR3 sequence: CASSSRLAGYNEQFF. As DNA, the CDR3 is TGTGCCAGCAGCTCAAGACTAGCGGGTTACAATGAGCAGTTCTTC.

Regarding this clone: This likely reflects a read error, since a far larger clone is one base away. The V and J genes are TRBV11-2 and TRBJ2-5; 8 positions agree with TRBD1. The germline V gene encodes CDR1 SGHAT and CDR2 FQNNGV. The V gene end was trimmed by 5 bases and the J gene end by 4 bases; junction bases not matched to a gene: 9. This CDR3 region has 15 residues. The CDR3 nucleotides are TGTGCCAGCAGCACGCTCGGACAGGGTGGAGAGACCCAGTACTTC. The encoded protein is CASSTLGQGGETQYF.

The chain links TRBV30 to TRBJ2-7; 8 bases map to TRBD2. Looked up from germline, CDR1 is GTSNPN and CDR2 is SVGIG (reference sequence). Unmatched junction bases numbered 3, after V lost 1 base and J lost 7 bases. The CDR3 extends over 12 amino acids. The DNA of the CDR3 is TGTGCCTGGAGTGCGGCTAGCGGGGAGCAGTACTTC. Translated: CAWSAASGEQYF.

This clone was counted a few times. The chain joins TRBV7-9 to TRBJ2-7; D remains ambiguous. V lost 8 bases to trimming and J lost 0 bases, with 17 bases between them. The CDR3 spans 15 residues. Germline loops: CDR1 SEHNR, CDR2 FQNEAQ (reference sequence). CDR3 protein: CASVPRWGNSYEQYF. The DNA for the CDR3 is TGTGCCAGCGTCCCTCGCTGGGGAAACTCCTACGAGCAGTACTTC. Filled out from reference TRBV7-9 and TRBJ2-7, the complete variable domain reads DTGVSQNPRHKITKRGQNVTFRCDPISEHNRLYWYRQTLGQGPEFLTYFQNEAQLEKSRLLSDRFSAERPKGSFSTLEIQRTEQGDSAMYLCASVPRWGNSYEQYFGPGTRLTVT.

Only a few counts were recorded for this clone. The rearrangement links TRBV29-1 to TRBJ1-2, with D perhaps TRBD1 (6 bases). Germline CDR1 reads SQVTM; CDR2 reads ANQGSEA. The CDR3 is 13 residues long. Trimming stripped 7 bases from V and 4 bases from J, with 16 bases between. CDR3 sequence: CSAAGASPYGYTF. CDR3 nucleotide sequence: TGCAGCGCAGCGGGGGCATCTCCCTATGGCTACACCTTC.

This sequence joins TRBV29-1 and TRBJ2-5; no definite D call. CDR1 and CDR2 (germline): SQVTM, ANQGSEA. Trimming shortened V by 5 bases and J by 4 bases, and 11 bases separated the two germline ends. This CDR3 has 12 amino acids. CDR3 sequence: CSVKADGETQYF. The CDR3, as DNA: TGCAGCGTTAAGGCCGACGGAGAGACCCAGTACTTC.

This clone was observed a few times. The chain links TRBV29-1 to TRBJ2-7; 7 positions agree with TRBD1. The V and J ends lost 7 bases and 2 bases, in that order; junction bases with no gene match: 8. The CDR3 runs to 13 residues. Germline-derived CDR1 and CDR2 are SQVTM and ANQGSEA. CDR3 sequence: CSALGQDAYEQYF. CDR3 bases: TGCAGCGCCCTCGGACAGGACGCCTACGAGCAGTACTTC.

The chain couples TRBV29-1 to TRBJ2-7; 7 bases fit TRBD1. The germline gives CDR1 SQVTM, CDR2 ANQGSEA. The J segment lost 5 bases and the V segment lost 1 base, leaving 11 bases of the junction unmatched. The CDR3 extends over 15 amino acids. For the CDR3, the DNA is TGCAGCGTTGAAGGGCAGGGGACAGTAGGGGACGAGCAGTACTTC. Translation: CSVEGQGTVGDEQYF.